This is a list of T cell receptor beta chains from one sample in a study of blood T cell repertoires in COVID-19. Measured with immunoSEQ multiplex PCR; TCRdb has only the in-frame clones, and not every one. The sample has roughly 220,000 clones; 65% to 85% are singletons. Sequences were obtained from peripheral blood. The receptors were gathered from an older woman with acute or convalescent COVID-19. The CDR3 runs from the conserved cysteine through the conserved F or W.

TRBV19 | 11 | CASFGQGRAFF
TRBV5-1 | 13 | CASSYTGVTEAFF
TRBV2 | 14 | CASSVGGSGNTIYF
TRBV7-2 | 14 | CASSLASGVVGAFF
TRBV2 | 16 | CASRDMARAPSGEQYF
TRBV5-6 | 15 | CASSSSGGRGNEQFF
TRBV4-1 | 19 | CASSPLDLAGVFGADTQYF
TRBV7-9 | 14 | CASSHGTVGYGYTF
TRBV10-3 | 13 | CAISPSPYNEQFF
TRBV7-6 | 17 | CASSLVAGGDSYNEQFF
TRBV14 | 16 | CASSQAVAAGTDTQYF
TRBV10-3 | 11 | CAISGGYGYTF
TRBV19 | 13 | CASSRSGNTEAFF
TRBV19 | 12 | CASHRGNTEAFF
TRBV4-2 | 16 | CASSQDDTGTVYGYTF
TRBV9 | 14 | CASSVGTGFETQYF
TRBV5-4 | 12 | CASSQDSSEAFF
TRBV23-1 | 18 | CASSQSGDRGGRPYEQYF
TRBV7-3 | 13 | CASATFSTDTQYF
TRBV27 | 15 | CASSRDRGFADTQYF
TRBV19 | 15 | CASSIGRGLAGPQHF
TRBV12-5 | 16 | CASGLGTGGATDTQYF
TRBV28 | 16 | CASSSWIGQGSHEQYF
TRBV29-1 | 11 | CSVEIDYGYTF
TRBV7-8 | 17 | CASSQLAGGKNTGELFF
TRBV5-6 | 15 | CASSLLGQGNGGYTF
TRBV7-6 | 13 | CASSVRRGTEAFF
TRBV6-6 | 15 | CASSRASGEVDTQYF